One sample yielded the 31 T cell receptor beta chains listed below, sequenced in a study of T cell repertoires in cytomegalovirus infection. TCRdb used MiXCR to reprocess the reads, holding one entry per CDR3 protein. The table lists 500,000 to 600,000 distinct CDR3 sequences, approximately 16% of them singletons. Sequenced: CD8+ T cells from PBMCs. These receptors all stem from a human donor in good health (CMV status not recorded). Some clones in this sample may be carry-over from other donors' samples.

This clonotype showed up many times. An end of the junction does not agree with germline; a read error may underlie this. This chain links TRBV7-7 with TRBJ2-1; 13 nucleotides match TRBD2. From germline, CDR1 is SSHAT and CDR2 FNYEAQ (reference sequence). The CDR3 length is 15 residues. CDR3 region: CASSSGTSGVNEQFF. The CDR3 DNA sequence: TGTGCTAGCAGCTCCGGGACTAGCGGGGTTAATGAGCAGTTCTTC. The full variable domain, its missing parts supplied by reference TRBV7-7 and TRBJ2-1, is GAGVSQSPRYKVTKRGQDVTLRCDPISSHATLYWYQQALGQGPEFLTYFNYEAQPDKSGLPSDRFSAERPEGSISTLTIQRTEQRDSAMYRCASSSGTSGVNEQFFGPGTRLTVL.

This clonotype was detected ten times or more. The V and J genes are TRBV7-2 and TRBJ2-1, with TRBD2 identical over 12 bases. The V gene end was trimmed by 6 bases and the J gene end by 8 bases; junction bases not matched to a gene: 5. Germline lookup yields CDR1 SGHTA and CDR2 FQGNSA. The CDR3 is made up of 14 amino acids. The CDR3 reads CASSRLAGVDEQFF. CDR3 nucleotides: TGTGCCAGCAGTCGACTAGCGGGAGTAGATGAGCAGTTCTTC.

This clonotype was picked up many times. V usage is TRBV2 and J usage is TRBJ2-5; possible D gene TRBD1, 6 bases. Germline CDR1 SNHLY, CDR2 FYNNEI. The V gene lost 6 bases and the J gene lost 4 bases, with 18 bases spanning the gap. CDR3 length: 15 residues. In nucleotides, the CDR3 is TGTGCCAGCAGCGGGAACAGGGTTAGAGGAGAGACCCAGTACTTC. It yields the protein CASSGNRVRGETQYF.

This clonotype was observed many times. The chain links TRBV7-6 to TRBJ2-2; possibly TRBD1 for D (6 bases). Germline V CDR1 and CDR2: SGHVS, FNYEAQ. This CDR3 region has 13 residues. Trimming removed 5 bases at V and 5 bases at J, with 9 bases between. CDR3 sequence reads: CASSRTETGELFF. As DNA, the CDR3 is TGTGCCAGCAGCCGGACAGAAACCGGGGAGCTGTTTTTT.

This clonotype was seen many times. The chain couples TRBV7-9 to TRBJ1-1, with D uncertain. The CDR3 spans 17 residues. V was shortened by 0 bases and J by 1 base, with 15 bases between the two germline ends. Germline V gene data show CDR1 as SEHNR and CDR2 as FQNEAQ (reference sequence). The CDR3 nucleotides read TGTGCCAGCAGCTTAGCGGTCGCCTTGATGGGGAACACTGAAGCTTTCTTT. It is translated as CASSLAVALMGNTEAFF. The full variable domain, completed using reference TRBV7-9 and TRBJ1-1, is DTGVSQNPRHKITKRGQNVTFRCDPISEHNRLYWYRQTLGQGPEFLTYFQNEAQLEKSRLLSDRFSAERPKGSFSTLEIQRTEQGDSAMYLCASSLAVALMGNTEAFFGQGTRLTVV.

This clonotype was seen ten or more times. The rearrangement uses TRBV7-3 and TRBJ2-7; 14 positions agree with TRBD2. V lost 0 bases and J lost 5; bases outside the gene matches: 9. The CDR3 runs to 18 residues. Per the germline V gene, CDR1 is SGHTA and CDR2 is FQGTGA. This CDR3 is CASSLTPGTSGSINEQYF. For the CDR3, the DNA is TGTGCCAGCAGCTTAACTCCCGGGACTAGCGGGAGCATCAACGAGCAGTACTTC.

This clonotype has ten or more counts. The V call is TRBV10-3, the J call TRBJ2-7, with unresolved D. Germline lookup yields CDR1 ENHRY and CDR2 SYGVKD. Trimming shortened V by 6 bases and J by 1 base, and 10 bases separated the two germline ends. The CDR3 length is 13 residues. Written as DNA, the CDR3 is TGTGCCATCAGGGCAGGCTTGTCCTACGAGCAGTACTTC. Translating gives CAIRAGLSYEQYF.

Concerning this clonotype itself: This may be a read error, as it is one base from a much larger clone. The chain combines TRBV7-4 with TRBJ2-1; the match to TRBD2 covers 7 bases. Germline V lookup: CDR1 SGHVT, CDR2 SQSDAQ. CDR3 length: 15 residues. The CDR3 here is CASSPWKRGYNEQLF. The CDR3 DNA is TGTGCCAGCAGCCCCTGGAAGCGGGGCTACAATGAGCAGTTATTC.

This clonotype was seen many times. The V gene is TRBV7-6, the J gene TRBJ2-3, with TRBD1 as a possible D gene (6 bases). The CDR3 length is 17 residues. V lost 1 base and J 1 base, leaving 15 bases between the germline ends. Germline V gene sequence: CDR1 SGHVS, CDR2 FNYEAQ. CDR3 bases: TGTGCCAGCAGCTTAGGGGGGACAATGGGACGCACAGATACGCAGTATTTT. Its translation: CASSLGGTMGRTDTQYF.

This clonotype was observed many times. The chain combines TRBV6-1 with TRBJ1-1; D is unclear. Germline V gene data show CDR1 as MNHNS and CDR2 as SASEGT. Trimming pared 3 bases from V and 6 bases from J, leaving 5 bases between. CDR3 length: 11 amino acids. The CDR3, as DNA: TGTGCCAGCAGTGAGGGTCCTGAAGCTTTCTTT. Its protein product is CASSEGPEAFF.

This clonotype has ten or more counts. The V gene is TRBV11-2, the J gene TRBJ2-3; D is tentatively TRBD1 or TRBD2 (5 bases each). CDR1 is SGHAT, CDR2 FQNNGV, per germline. V was pared by 1 base and J by 2 bases, with 10 bases between. The CDR3 is 15 residues long. The CDR3 is CASSLAGRVTDTQYF. CDR3 bases: TGTGCCAGCAGCTTAGCGGGGCGGGTCACAGATACGCAGTATTTT.

The J gene is TRBJ2-1, the V gene TRBV19; D may be TRBD1 (6 bases). This CDR3 contains 15 residues. The germline V and J ends were trimmed by 3 bases and 3 bases, with 12 bases remaining between them. Germline CDR1 is LNHDA and CDR2 is SQIVND (reference sequence). This CDR3 reads CASSMGDTVYNEQFF. The DNA of the CDR3 is TGTGCCAGTAGTATGGGGGACACCGTCTACAATGAGCAGTTCTTC.

The chain carries TRBV2 and TRBJ2-7; tentatively, D is TRBD2 (5 bases). Trimming removed 4 bases from V and 2 bases from J, with 12 bases in between. The length of the CDR3 is 14 residues. Germline V CDR1 and CDR2: SNHLY, FYNNEI. The CDR3 bases are TGTGCCAGCAGTGGGTACCCGGGGACCTACGAGCAGTACTTC. It yields the protein CASSGYPGTYEQYF.

This clonotype was picked up many times. The rearrangement links TRBV11-2 to TRBJ2-7; D perhaps matches TRBD2 (6 bases). The CDR3 is 14 residues long. V lost 4 bases, J lost 3 bases, and 13 bases lay in between. CDR1 and CDR2 from the germline V gene are SGHAT and FQNNGV. As DNA, the CDR3 is TGTGCCAGCAGCTCGCCGGGACTCAACTACGAGCAGTACTTC. It yields the protein CASSSPGLNYEQYF.

This clonotype was counted at least ten times. The chain combines TRBV28 with TRBJ1-4; D not resolved. The CDR3 totals 16 residues. The germline V gene encodes CDR1 MDHEN and CDR2 SYDVKM. V lost 6 bases and J 0 bases, leaving 14 bases between the germline ends. This chain's CDR3 is CASSALGETTNEKLFF. The CDR3 DNA is TGTGCCAGCAGCGCTCTTGGAGAAACAACTAATGAAAAACTGTTTTTT. The complete variable domain, with remaining parts taken from reference TRBV28 and TRBJ1-4, reads DVKVTQSSRYLVKRTGEKVFLECVQDMDHENMFWYRQDPGLGLRLIYFSYDVKMKEKGDIPEGYSVSREKKERFSLILESASTNQTSMYLCASSALGETTNEKLFFGSGTQLSVL.

V gene TRBV27 combines with J gene TRBJ2-7; 7 nucleotides align to TRBD2. The V and J ends lost 2 bases and 3 bases, in that order; junction bases with no gene match: 4. Germline CDR1 and CDR2: MNHEY and SMNVEV (reference sequence). The CDR3 totals 14 residues. CDR3 nucleotide sequence: TGTGCCAGCAGTTTAAGCGGGGCAAACTACGAGCAGTACTTC. This gives the protein CASSLSGANYEQYF.

This clonotype was seen only a few times. This rearrangement joins TRBV5-4 to TRBJ1-2; D gene uncertain. V dropped 1 base and J dropped 5 bases, with 15 bases sitting between them. The CDR3 has 15 amino acids. Germline V gives CDR1 SGHNT, CDR2 YYREEE (reference sequence). The CDR3 nucleotides read TGTGCCAGCAGCTTGTTGGAGGGTATCGTTTATGGCTACACCTTC. Translated, it gives CASSLLEGIVYGYTF.

The V and J genes are TRBV19 and TRBJ1-5, with D tentatively TRBD1 (5 bases). V lost 0 bases and J lost 3, with 9 bases in between. This CDR3 has 15 residues. Germline V CDR1 and CDR2: LNHDA, SQIVND (reference sequence). The CDR3 protein is CASSIDLGANQPQHF. The CDR3 DNA is TGTGCCAGTAGTATAGATCTAGGGGCCAATCAGCCCCAGCATTTT.

The J gene is TRBJ2-1, the V gene TRBV6-1; 8 bases are shared with TRBD2. The CDR3 is 15 residues long. Germline CDR1 MNHNS, CDR2 SASEGT. Losses at the gene ends were 1 base for V and 6 bases for J; bases not matched to a gene: 5. The CDR3 DNA is TGTGCCAGCAGTGAAGATCGTAGCGGGGCCAATGAGCAGTTCTTC. Translating gives CASSEDRSGANEQFF.

This CDR3 is CASSPSDRINEKLFF. In nucleotides, the CDR3 is TGTGCCAGCAGTCCCTCGGACAGGATTAACGAAAAACTGTTTTTT. The chain uses TRBV12-3 or TRBV12-4 and TRBJ1-4; 7 bases align to TRBD1. The trim removed 5 bases at V and 8 bases at J, leaving 11 bases unmatched. This CDR3 is 15 amino acids long.

This rearrangement joins TRBV6-5 to TRBJ2-1; D gene unclear. Germline V gene sequence: CDR1 MNHEY, CDR2 SVGAGI. V was cut by 6 bases and J by 5 bases, with 14 bases left in between. The CDR3 length is 14 residues. Here the CDR3 DNA reads TGTGCCAGCAGCTCCACACCCGCCGACAATGAGCAGTTCTTC. Protein: CASSSTPADNEQFF.

This clonotype was counted a few times. V and J are TRBV20-1 and TRBJ2-7; TRBD2 agrees at 13 bases. The germline gives CDR1 DFQATT, CDR2 SNEGSKA (reference sequence). This CDR3 has 14 amino acids. V was pared by 5 bases and J by 4 bases, with 5 bases of the junction left unmatched. The CDR3 nucleotides are TGCAGTGCTGGACTAGCGGGAGTCGATTACGAGCAGTACTTC. Amino acids: CSAGLAGVDYEQYF.

This clonotype was recorded at least ten times. V is TRBV19 and J is TRBJ2-6; possibly TRBD2 for D (7 bases). V was shortened by 7 bases and J by 0 bases, with 19 bases between the two germline ends. This CDR3 region has 18 residues. The germline V gene encodes CDR1 LNHDA and CDR2 SQIVND (reference sequence). CDR3 region: CASTGGATLTSGANVLTF. The DNA of the CDR3 is TGTGCCAGTACGGGGGGCGCGACCCTAACCTCTGGGGCCAACGTCCTGACTTTC.

The chain has TRBV6-4 and TRBJ2-1; unclear D gene. In germline, CDR1 is MRHNA, CDR2 SNTAGT. CDR3 length: 13 residues. With 2 bases removed from V and 6 bases from J, the gap between germline ends came to 8 bases. CDR3 region: CASSDVLFNEQFF. CDR3 coding DNA: TGTGCCAGCAGTGACGTGCTCTTCAATGAGCAGTTCTTC.

This clonotype was counted ten times or more. V is TRBV6-1 and J is TRBJ1-6; D is possibly TRBD1 (5 bases). The ends were cut back, 3 bases at V and 8 bases at J, with 14 bases in the middle. From germline, CDR1 is MNHNS and CDR2 SASEGT. There are 15 residues in the CDR3. CDR3 nucleotides: TGTGCCAGCAGTGACGGTTACAGGAGAGATTCACCCCTCCACTTT. Its translation: CASSDGYRRDSPLHF.

This clonotype was counted only a few times. This rearrangement joins TRBV19 to TRBJ2-1; tentatively, D is TRBD1 or TRBD2 (5 bases each). Trimming removed 1 base from V and 16 bases from J, with 11 bases in between. The CDR3 is 11 residues long. Per the germline V gene, CDR1 is LNHDA and CDR2 is SQIVND (reference sequence). CDR3 in amino acids: CASSIGRDRFF. CDR3 bases: TGTGCCAGTAGTATAGGCCGGGACCGATTCTTC.

This clonotype was seen ten or more times. V and J are TRBV7-9 and TRBJ1-1; D perhaps matches TRBD1 (5 bases). The CDR3 covers 15 residues. Trimming stripped 1 base from V and 1 base from J, with 10 bases between. Germline CDR1 is SEHNR and CDR2 is FQNEAQ (reference sequence). CDR3 amino acids: CASSLEGMGNTEAFF. DNA for the CDR3: TGTGCCAGCAGCTTAGAGGGGATGGGGAACACTGAAGCTTTCTTT.

This clonotype was detected ten times or more. V is TRBV7-6 and J is TRBJ1-2; D unresolved. The CDR3 contains 18 residues. Germline V CDR1 and CDR2: SGHVS, FNYEAQ. V shed 5 bases and J shed 4 bases, with 26 bases lying between them. This chain's CDR3 is CASSHRSSGPYKGYGYTF. The CDR3, as DNA: TGTGCCAGCAGCCATAGGTCGTCGGGCCCTTATAAGGGCTATGGCTACACCTTC.

This clonotype was found many times. The gene calls are TRBV10-3 and TRBJ1-5; D remains unclear. Germline lookup yields CDR1 ENHRY and CDR2 SYGVKD. This CDR3 has 14 amino acids. V was trimmed by 3 bases and J by 6 bases, leaving 12 bases between them. The CDR3 DNA follows: TGTGCCATCAGTGATGGCAGTGTGACTCAGCCCCAGCATTTT. It codes for CAISDGSVTQPQHF.

The CDR3 DNA reads as TGTGCCAGCGGGGGGAGGGGGCGGGCAGATACGCAGTATTTT. As protein: CASGGRGRADTQYF. J is TRBJ2-3 and V is TRBV28; D possibly matches TRBD1 or TRBD2 (7 bases each). Germline values: CDR1 MDHEN, CDR2 SYDVKM. Trimming took 8 bases from V and 4 from J, leaving 16 bases between them. The CDR3 contains 14 residues. Filled out from reference TRBV28 and TRBJ2-3, the complete variable domain reads DVKVTQSSRYLVKRTGEKVFLECVQDMDHENMFWYRQDPGLGLRLIYFSYDVKMKEKGDIPEGYSVSREKKERFSLILESASTNQTSMYLCASGGRGRADTQYFGPGTRLTVL.

This clonotype was detected many times. The V and J genes are TRBV11-2 and TRBJ2-7, with 7 bases identical to TRBD1. Germline V lookup: CDR1 SGHAT, CDR2 FQNNGV. The CDR3 has 16 amino acids. Trimming at V came to 5 bases and at J to 1 base, leaving 11 bases not matched to a gene. The CDR3 DNA follows: TGTGCCAGCAGCCCCCGGAGCCAGGGGGTTTCCTACGAGCAGTACTTC. Translating it yields CASSPRSQGVSYEQYF.